A selection of T cell receptor beta chains follows, all from one sample in a study of CD8 T cells in ankylosing spondylitis. From the 5' RACE reads, TCRdb called clonotypes with MiXCR, one entry per CDR3 protein. The sample has 150,000 to 200,000 distinct CDR3 sequences, under 15% seen once; the top ten hold approximately 9.9%. Sample: blood, either unsorted or a sorted T cell fraction (not recorded which). Source of these receptors: a female donor with ankylosing spondylitis or in good health (not recorded which). The CDR3 runs from the conserved cysteine through the conserved F or W. The D gene is left open where the match is weak. Part of the rows lack a size; the others show once, few, many or a class for expanded clones.

TRBJ1-5,.,13,TRBV18,.,CASLGESGEPQHF,TGTGCCAGCCTCGGGGAGTCCGGGGAGCCCCAGCATTTT
TRBJ1-2,many,17,TRBV6-5,TRBD1,CASSSDFRTGSTYGYTF,TGTGCCAGCAGTTCCGACTTTAGGACAGGAAGCACCTATGGCTACACCTTC
TRBJ2-2,many,16,TRBV4-3,.,CASSQTKDPNTGELFF,TGCGCCAGCAGCCAAACAAAAGACCCAAACACCGGGGAGCTGTTTTTT
TRBJ2-5,many,16,TRBV4-3,TRBD1,CASSQDRQGRVETQYF,TGCGCCAGCAGCCAAGACCGACAGGGGCGAGTAGAGACCCAGTACTTC
TRBJ2-1,.,13,TRBV7-3,.,CASSLWGKNEQFF,TGTGCCAGCAGCTTATGGGGGAAAAATGAGCAGTTCTTC
TRBJ2-7,many,15,TRBV5-1,.,CASSLLGRDTYEQYF,TGCGCCAGCAGCTTGCTGGGCAGGGACACCTACGAGCAGTACTTC
TRBJ1-3,many,13,TRBV12-3/TRBV12-4,.,CASSRGGGNTIYF,TGTGCCAGCAGTCGAGGGGGTGGAAACACCATATATTTT
TRBJ2-7,.,15,TRBV6-2/TRBV6-3,TRBD1,CASRNTGDGFYEQYF,TGTGCCAGCAGGAATACAGGGGACGGCTTCTACGAGCAGTACTTC
TRBJ2-6,few,13,TRBV7-3,.,CASSSGGANVLTF,TGTGCCAGCAGCTCCGGTGGGGCCAACGTCCTGACTTTC
TRBJ1-2,many,14,TRBV20-1,.,CSARGPTDNYGYTF,TGCAGTGCTAGAGGCCCCACGGATAACTATGGCTACACCTTC
TRBJ2-7,.,15,TRBV20-1,TRBD1,CSARDHGQVTYEQYF,TGCAGTGCTAGAGATCATGGACAGGTTACCTACGAGCAGTACTTC
TRBJ2-1,.,15,TRBV5-1,TRBD2,CASSLMSSGVNEQFF,TGCGCCAGCAGCTTGATGTCTAGCGGGGTCAATGAGCAGTTCTTC